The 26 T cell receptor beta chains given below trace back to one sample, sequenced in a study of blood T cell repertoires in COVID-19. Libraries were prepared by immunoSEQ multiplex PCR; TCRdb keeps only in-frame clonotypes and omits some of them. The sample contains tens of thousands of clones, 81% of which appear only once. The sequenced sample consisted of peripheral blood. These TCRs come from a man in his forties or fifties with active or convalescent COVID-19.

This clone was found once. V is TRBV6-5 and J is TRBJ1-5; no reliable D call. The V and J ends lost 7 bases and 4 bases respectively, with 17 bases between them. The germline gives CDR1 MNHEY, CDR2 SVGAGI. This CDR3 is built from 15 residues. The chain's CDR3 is CASNPEVPPNQPQHF. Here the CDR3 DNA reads TGTGCCAGCAACCCGGAGGTCCCGCCGAATCAGCCCCAGCATTTT.

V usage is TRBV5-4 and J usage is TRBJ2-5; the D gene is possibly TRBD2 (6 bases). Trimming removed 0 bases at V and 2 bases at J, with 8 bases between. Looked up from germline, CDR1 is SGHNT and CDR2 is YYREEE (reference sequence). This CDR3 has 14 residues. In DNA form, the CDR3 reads TGTGCCAGCAGCTTGGGGGGGGTACAAGAGACCCAGTACTTC. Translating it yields CASSLGGVQETQYF.

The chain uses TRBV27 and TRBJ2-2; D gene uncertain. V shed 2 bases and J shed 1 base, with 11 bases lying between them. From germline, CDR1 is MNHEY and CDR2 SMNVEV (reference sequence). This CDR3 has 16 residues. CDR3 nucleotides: TGTGCCAGCAGTTTAGGATTCGCGGAGAACACCGGGGAGCTGTTTTTT. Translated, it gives CASSLGFAENTGELFF.

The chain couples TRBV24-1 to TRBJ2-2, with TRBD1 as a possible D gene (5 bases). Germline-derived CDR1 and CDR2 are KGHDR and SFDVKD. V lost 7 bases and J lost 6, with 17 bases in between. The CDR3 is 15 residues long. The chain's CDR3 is CATSAGPGRAGELFF. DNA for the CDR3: TGTGCCACCAGCGCTGGGCCAGGGCGCGCCGGGGAGCTGTTTTTT.

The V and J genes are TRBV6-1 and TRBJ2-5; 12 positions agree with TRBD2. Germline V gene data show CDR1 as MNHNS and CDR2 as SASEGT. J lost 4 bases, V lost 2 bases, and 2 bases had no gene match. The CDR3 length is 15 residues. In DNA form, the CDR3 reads TGTGCCAGCAGTGAACTAGCGGGGGGGCTAGAGACCCAGTACTTC. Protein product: CASSELAGGLETQYF.

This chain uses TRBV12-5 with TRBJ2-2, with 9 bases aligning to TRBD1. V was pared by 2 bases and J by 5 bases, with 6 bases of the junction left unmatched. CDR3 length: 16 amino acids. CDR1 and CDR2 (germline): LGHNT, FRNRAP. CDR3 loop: CASGLTGQGRTGELFF. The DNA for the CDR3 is TGTGCTAGTGGTTTGACAGGACAGGGGCGGACCGGGGAGCTGTTTTTT.

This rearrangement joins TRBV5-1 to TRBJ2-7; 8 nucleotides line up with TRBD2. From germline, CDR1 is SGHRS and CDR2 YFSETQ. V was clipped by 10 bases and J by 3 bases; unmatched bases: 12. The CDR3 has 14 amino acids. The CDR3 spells CARGARGGDYEQYF. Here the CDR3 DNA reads TGCGCCCGCGGGGCCCGGGGGGGGGACTACGAGCAGTACTTC. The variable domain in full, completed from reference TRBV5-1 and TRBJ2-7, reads KAGVTQTPRYLIKTRGQQVTLSCSPISGHRSVSWYQQTPGQGLQFLFEYFSETQRNKGNFPGRFSGRQFSNSRSEMNVSTLELGDSALYLCARGARGGDYEQYFGPGTRLTVT.

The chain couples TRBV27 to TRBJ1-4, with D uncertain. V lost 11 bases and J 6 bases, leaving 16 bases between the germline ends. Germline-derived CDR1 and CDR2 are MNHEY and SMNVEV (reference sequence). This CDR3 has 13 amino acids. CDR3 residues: CAARKWGDEKLFF. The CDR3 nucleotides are TGTGCCGCCAGGAAGTGGGGAGATGAAAAACTGTTTTTT. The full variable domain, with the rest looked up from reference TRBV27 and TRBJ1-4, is EAQVTQNPRYLITVTGKKLTVTCSQNMNHEYMSWYRQDPGLGLRQIYYSMNVEVTDKGDVPEGYKVSRKEKRNFPLILESPSPNQTSLYFCAARKWGDEKLFFGSGTQLSVL.

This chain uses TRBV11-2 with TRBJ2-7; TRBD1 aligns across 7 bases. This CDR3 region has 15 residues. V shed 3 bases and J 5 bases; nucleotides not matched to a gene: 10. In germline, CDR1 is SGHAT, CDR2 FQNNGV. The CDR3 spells CASSLRGGNIDEQYF. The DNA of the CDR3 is TGTGCCAGCAGCTTGAGAGGGGGCAACATTGACGAGCAGTACTTC. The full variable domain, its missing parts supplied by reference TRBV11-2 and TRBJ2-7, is EAGVAQSPRYKIIEKRQSVAFWCNPISGHATLYWYQQILGQGPKLLIQFQNNGVVDDSQLPKDRFSAERLKGVDSTLKIQPAKLEDSAVYLCASSLRGGNIDEQYFGPGTRLTVT.

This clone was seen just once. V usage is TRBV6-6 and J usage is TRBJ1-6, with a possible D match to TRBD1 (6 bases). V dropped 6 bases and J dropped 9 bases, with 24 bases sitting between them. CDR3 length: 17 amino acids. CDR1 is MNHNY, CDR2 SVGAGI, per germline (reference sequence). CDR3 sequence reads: CASRRNTGFSLGSPLHF. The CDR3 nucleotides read TGTGCCAGCAGGCGAAACACAGGGTTTTCTCTCGGTTCACCCCTCCACTTT.

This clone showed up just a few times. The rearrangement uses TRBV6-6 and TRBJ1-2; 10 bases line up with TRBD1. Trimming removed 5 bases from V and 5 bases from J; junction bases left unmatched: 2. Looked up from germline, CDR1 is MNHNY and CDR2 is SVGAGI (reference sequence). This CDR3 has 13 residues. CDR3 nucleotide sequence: TGTGCCAGCAGTGAGGACAGGGGGTATGGCTACACCTTC. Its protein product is CASSEDRGYGYTF.

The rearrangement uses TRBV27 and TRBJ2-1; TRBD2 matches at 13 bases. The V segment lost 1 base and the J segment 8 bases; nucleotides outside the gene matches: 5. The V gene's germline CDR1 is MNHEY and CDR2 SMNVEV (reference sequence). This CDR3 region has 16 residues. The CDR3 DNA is TGTGCCAGCAGTTTATGGGGGACTAGCGGGATCTATGAGCAGTTCTTC. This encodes CASSLWGTSGIYEQFF.

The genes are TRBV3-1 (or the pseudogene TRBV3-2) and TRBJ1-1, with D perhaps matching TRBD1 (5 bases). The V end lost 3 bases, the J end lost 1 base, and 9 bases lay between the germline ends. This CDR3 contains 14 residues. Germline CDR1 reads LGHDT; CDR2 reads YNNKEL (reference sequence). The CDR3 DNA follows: TGTGCCAGCAGCCACACCGACAGGAACACTGAAGCTTTCTTT. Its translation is CASSHTDRNTEAFF.

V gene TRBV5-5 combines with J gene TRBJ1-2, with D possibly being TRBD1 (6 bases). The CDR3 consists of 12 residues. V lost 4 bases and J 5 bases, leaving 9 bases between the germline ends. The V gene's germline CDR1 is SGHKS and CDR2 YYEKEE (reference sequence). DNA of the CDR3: TGTGCCAGCAGCCCAGGACAGTATGGCTACACCTTC. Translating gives CASSPGQYGYTF. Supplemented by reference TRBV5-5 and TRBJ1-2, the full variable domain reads DAGVTQSPTHLIKTRGQQVTLRCSPISGHKSVSWYQQVLGQGPQFIFQYYEKEERGRGNFPDRFSARQFPNYSSELNVNALLLGDSALYLCASSPGQYGYTFGSGTRLTVV.

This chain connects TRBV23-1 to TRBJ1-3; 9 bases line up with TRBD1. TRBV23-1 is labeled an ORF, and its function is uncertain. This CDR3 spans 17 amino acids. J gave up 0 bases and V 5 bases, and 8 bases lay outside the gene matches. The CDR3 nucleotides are TGCGCCAGCAGTTTAAGCGACAGGGGGAACTCTGGAAACACCATATATTTT. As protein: CASSLSDRGNSGNTIYF.

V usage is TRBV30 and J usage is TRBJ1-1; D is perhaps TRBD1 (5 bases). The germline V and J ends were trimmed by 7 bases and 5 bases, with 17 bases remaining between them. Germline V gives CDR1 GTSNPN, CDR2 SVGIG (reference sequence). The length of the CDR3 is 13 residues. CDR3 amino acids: CAFGRGRGTEAFF. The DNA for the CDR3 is TGTGCCTTTGGGAGGGGTCGGGGGACTGAAGCTTTCTTT.

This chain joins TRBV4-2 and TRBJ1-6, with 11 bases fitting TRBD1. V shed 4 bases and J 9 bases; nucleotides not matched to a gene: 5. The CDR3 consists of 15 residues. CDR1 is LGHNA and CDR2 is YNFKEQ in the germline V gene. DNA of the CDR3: TGTGCCAGCAGCCCAGGACAGGGGGCGTTTTCACCCCTCCACTTT. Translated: CASSPGQGAFSPLHF.

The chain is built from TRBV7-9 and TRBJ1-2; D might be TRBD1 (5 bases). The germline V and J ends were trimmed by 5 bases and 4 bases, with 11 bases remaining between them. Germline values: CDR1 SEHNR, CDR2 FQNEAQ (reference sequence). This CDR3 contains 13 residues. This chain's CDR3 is CASSPQGVYGYTF. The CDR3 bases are TGTGCCAGCAGCCCTCAGGGCGTCTATGGCTACACCTTC.

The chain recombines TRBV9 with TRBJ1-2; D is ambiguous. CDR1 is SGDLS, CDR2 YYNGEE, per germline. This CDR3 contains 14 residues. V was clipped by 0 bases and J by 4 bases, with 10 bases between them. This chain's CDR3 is CASSVGAGVYGYTF. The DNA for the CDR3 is TGTGCCAGCAGCGTAGGTGCAGGTGTCTATGGCTACACCTTC.

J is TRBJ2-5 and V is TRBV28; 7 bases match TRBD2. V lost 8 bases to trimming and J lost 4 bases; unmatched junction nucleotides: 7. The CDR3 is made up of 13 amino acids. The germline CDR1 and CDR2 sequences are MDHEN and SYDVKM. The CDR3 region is CASRRGRGETQYF. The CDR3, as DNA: TGTGCCAGCCGGCGAGGGAGGGGAGAGACCCAGTACTTC.

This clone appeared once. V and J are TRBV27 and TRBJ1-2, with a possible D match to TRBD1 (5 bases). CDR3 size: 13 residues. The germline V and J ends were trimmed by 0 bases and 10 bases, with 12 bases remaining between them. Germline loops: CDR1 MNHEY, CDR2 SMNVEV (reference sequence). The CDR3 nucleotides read TGTGCCAGCAGTTTATCGGGGGGAAGGTACTACACCTTC. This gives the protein CASSLSGGRYYTF.

Here the CDR3 reads CAINPGQGDGYTF. In DNA form, the CDR3 reads TGTGCCATCAATCCGGGACAGGGTGATGGCTACACCTTC. The chain employs TRBV10-3 and TRBJ1-2, with TRBD1 matching over 9 bases. The CDR3 totals 13 residues. CDR1 is ENHRY, CDR2 SYGVKD, per germline. V was clipped by 7 bases and J by 6 bases; unmatched bases: 6.

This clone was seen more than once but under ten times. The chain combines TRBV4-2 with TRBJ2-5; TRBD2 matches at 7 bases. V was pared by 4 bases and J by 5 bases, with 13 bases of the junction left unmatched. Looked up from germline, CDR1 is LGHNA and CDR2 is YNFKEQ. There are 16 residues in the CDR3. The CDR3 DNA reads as TGTGCCAGCAGCCCCGCCCCCCTAGCGGCCAGGGAGACCCAGTACTTC. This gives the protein CASSPAPLAARETQYF.

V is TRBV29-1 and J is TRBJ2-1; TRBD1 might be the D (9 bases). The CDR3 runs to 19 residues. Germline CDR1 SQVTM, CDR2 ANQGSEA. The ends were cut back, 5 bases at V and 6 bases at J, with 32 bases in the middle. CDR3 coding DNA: TGCAGCGTTCCGGGACAGGGCCTCTCTCTACGGGAGGGAGGCAATGAGCAGTTCTTC. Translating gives CSVPGQGLSLREGGNEQFF.

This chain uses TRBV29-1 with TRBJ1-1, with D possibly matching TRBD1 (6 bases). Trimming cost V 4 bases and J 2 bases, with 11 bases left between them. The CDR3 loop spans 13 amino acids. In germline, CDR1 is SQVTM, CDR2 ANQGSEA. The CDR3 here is CSVGTVGNTEAFF. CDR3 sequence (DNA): TGCAGCGTTGGGACAGTGGGTAACACTGAAGCTTTCTTT.

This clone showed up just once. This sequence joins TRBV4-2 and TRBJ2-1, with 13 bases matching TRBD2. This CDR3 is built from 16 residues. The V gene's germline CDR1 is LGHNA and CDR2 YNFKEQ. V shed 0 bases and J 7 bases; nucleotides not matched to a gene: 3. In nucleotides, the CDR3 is TGTGCCAGCAGCCAAGATCGGACTAGCGGGAGTAATGAGCAGTTCTTC. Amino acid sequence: CASSQDRTSGSNEQFF.